This T cell receptor (beta chain) was obtained from a study of response to subunit inactivated influenza vaccine. The sample holds a few counts of this clonotype. MiXCR, run by TCRdb on the RT-PCR reads, gives a single entry per CDR3 protein. The sample holds a few hundred thousand distinct CDR3 sequences, around 9.9% seen once. The sequence was obtained from a man aged 45-60 years who received an inactivated influenza vaccine. This sample comprised PBMCs from blood, obtained roughly 6 weeks after vaccination.

CDR3 in DNA: TGTGCCAGCAGCACCCGACAGGCCCATACCCTGAATTCACCCCTCCACTTT. Amino acid sequence: CASSTRQAHTLNSPLHF. V usage is TRBV7-9 and J usage is TRBJ1-6; D perhaps matches TRBD1 (6 bases). The V gene's germline CDR1 is SEHNR and CDR2 FQNEAQ (reference sequence). V was pared by 5 bases and J by 7 bases, with 21 bases between. The CDR3 totals 17 residues.